This T cell receptor (beta chain) was identified during a study of T cell responses to AZD1222 COVID-19 vaccine. The study's findings and limits: White British people made up most donors, females outnumbered males, and clonal diversity was possibly underestimated.

Only in-frame clones appear in the TCRdb table, and some are missing; sequencing was by immunoSEQ multiplex PCR. The sample contains 150,000 to 200,000 clones, over 75% of which appear only once. About this clone: Its antigen remains unknown.

The receptor was isolated from an adult in good health. Specimen: peripheral blood, collected on day 0 of AZD1222 vaccination.

CDR3 sequence (DNA): TGTGCCAGTTCCCGGGACAGATCGAATTCACCCCTCCACTTT. Translation: CASSRDRSNSPLHF. The J gene is TRBJ1-6, the V gene TRBV9, with 7 positions matching TRBD1. The length of the CDR3 is 14 residues. Germline CDR1 and CDR2: SGDLS and YYNGEE. V was pared by 8 bases and J by 7 bases, with 9 bases of the junction left unmatched.